Presented here are 12 T cell receptor beta chains from one specimen sequenced in a study of T-cell memory formation after mild COVID-19. In TCRdb, the 5' RACE reads were re-called with MiXCR into one record per CDR3 protein. The sample has hundreds of thousands of distinct CDR3 sequences, over 20% seen once; the top ten hold around 12%. Sequencing was done on a sample of PBMCs or a T cell subset sorted from them (not recorded which). The source is an adult woman who had mild COVID-19 (a few samples of this study predate the infection). Cell type and time point are not known.

This clonotype was seen repeatedly, ten times or more. V usage is TRBV7-9 and J usage is TRBJ2-1; no clear D. Germline loops: CDR1 SEHNR, CDR2 FQNEAQ (reference sequence). This CDR3 contains 12 residues. Trimming pared 4 bases from V and 8 bases from J, leaving 9 bases between. CDR3 in amino acids: CASSYPFDEQFF. The CDR3 DNA sequence: TGTGCCAGCAGCTACCCCTTCGATGAGCAGTTCTTC.

The chain combines TRBV9 with TRBJ2-7; D remains unclear. Germline assignment: CDR1 SGDLS and CDR2 YYNGEE. CDR3 size: 15 residues. The germline V and J ends were trimmed by 0 bases and 2 bases, with 12 bases remaining between them. CDR3 loop: CASSVEGFGTYEQYF. In DNA form, the CDR3 reads TGTGCCAGCAGCGTAGAGGGTTTTGGGACCTACGAGCAGTACTTC.

V usage is TRBV15 and J usage is TRBJ2-1; 14 bases line up with TRBD2. Germline CDR1 and CDR2: LNHNV and YYDKDF (reference sequence). V lost 8 bases to trimming and J lost 10 bases; unmatched junction nucleotides: 13. The CDR3 has 16 amino acids. The CDR3 sequence is CATRRLAGGSSIEQFF. CDR3 sequence (DNA): TGTGCCACCCGAAGACTAGCGGGGGGGAGCAGCATCGAGCAGTTCTTC.

The CDR3 DNA is TGTGCCACCAGTGATTGGAAACTAGCGGACTACGAGCAGTACTTC. As protein: CATSDWKLADYEQYF. The chain employs TRBV24-1 and TRBJ2-7, with 8 bases aligning to TRBD2. This CDR3 region has 15 residues. Germline V gene data show CDR1 as KGHDR and CDR2 as SFDVKD. V was clipped by 2 bases and J by 3 bases; unmatched bases: 5.

This clonotype has more than one count but fewer than ten. The V gene is TRBV9, the J gene TRBJ2-3, with D possibly matching TRBD1 (5 bases). CDR3 length equals 14 residues. Trimming took 1 base from V and 1 from J, leaving 7 bases between them. The V gene's germline CDR1 is SGDLS and CDR2 YYNGEE. CDR3 sequence: CASSVSQGTDTQYF. In DNA, the CDR3 is TGTGCCAGCAGCGTATCACAGGGCACAGATACGCAGTATTTT. Based on the CDR3 plus reference TRBV9 and TRBJ2-3, the full variable domain is DSGVTQTPKHLITATGQRVTLRCSPRSGDLSVYWYQQSLDQGLQFLIQYYNGEERAKGNILERFSAQQFPDLHSELNLSSLELGDSALYFCASSVSQGTDTQYFGPGTRLTVL.

In its sample, this clonotype was seen a few times. The rearrangement uses TRBV5-5 and TRBJ2-7; D ambiguous. In germline, CDR1 is SGHKS, CDR2 YYEKEE (reference sequence). Between the trimmed V and J ends, which lost 4 bases and 5 bases, there was a span of 16 bases. The CDR3 has 14 residues. CDR3 protein: CASSPVPLADEQYF. The CDR3 region has the DNA TGTGCCAGCAGCCCCGTCCCCCTCGCCGACGAGCAGTACTTC.

The chain recombines TRBV5-8 with TRBJ2-5, with a tentative D call TRBD1 (6 bases). V lost 4 bases and J lost 5, with 15 bases in between. The CDR3 has 14 residues. Germline V gives CDR1 SGHTS, CDR2 YDEGEE. The CDR3 DNA is TGTGCCAGCAGCCCGGACAGTAATGGGGAGACCCAGTACTTC. Its translation: CASSPDSNGETQYF.

The chain employs TRBV7-3 and TRBJ2-1; D is uncertain. The CDR3 runs 13 residues. Germline lookup yields CDR1 SGHTA and CDR2 FQGTGA. The V end was cut by 5 bases, the J end by 9 bases, with 14 bases between. The CDR3 loop is CASSPDSSSEQFF. The DNA of the CDR3 is TGTGCCAGCAGCCCCGATTCGTCCAGTGAGCAGTTCTTC.

The CDR3: CASSLMVRSPLHF. The CDR3, as DNA: TGTGCCAGCAGCTTAATGGTTCGTTCACCCCTCCACTTT. The chain couples TRBV11-3 to TRBJ1-6; D unresolved. The V end lost 2 bases, the J end lost 9 bases, and 8 bases lay between the germline ends. The CDR3 is 13 residues long. Germline assignment: CDR1 SGHNT and CDR2 YENEEA.

The genes are TRBV18 and TRBJ2-1; 12 nucleotides agree with TRBD2. The ends lost 2 bases at V and 3 bases at J; junction bases unmatched: 2. Germline loops: CDR1 KGHSH, CDR2 LQKENI. CDR3 length: 16 residues. The CDR3 nucleotides read TGTGCCAGCTCACCAGGGGGACTAGCGGGCTACAATGAGCAGTTCTTC. Its translation is CASSPGGLAGYNEQFF.

This clonotype was observed once. The chain combines TRBV3-1 with TRBJ2-3, with TRBD2 identical over 13 bases. Germline CDR1 LGHDT, CDR2 YNNKEL (reference sequence). The CDR3 runs to 17 residues. The V and J ends lost 1 base and 3 bases, in that order; junction bases with no gene match: 4. DNA for the CDR3: TGTGCCAGCAGCCAAGGACTAGCGGGGGGTCAAACAGATACGCAGTATTTT. It specifies CASSQGLAGGQTDTQYF.

The chain is built from TRBV7-9 and TRBJ1-1; TRBD1 matches at 8 bases. J lost 5 bases, V lost 4 bases, and 3 bases had no gene match. The CDR3 consists of 13 residues. The V gene's germline CDR1 is SEHNR and CDR2 FQNEAQ (reference sequence). The CDR3 DNA sequence: TGTGCCAGCAGCTCGGACAGGGCGACTGAAGCTTTCTTT. Its translation: CASSSDRATEAFF.